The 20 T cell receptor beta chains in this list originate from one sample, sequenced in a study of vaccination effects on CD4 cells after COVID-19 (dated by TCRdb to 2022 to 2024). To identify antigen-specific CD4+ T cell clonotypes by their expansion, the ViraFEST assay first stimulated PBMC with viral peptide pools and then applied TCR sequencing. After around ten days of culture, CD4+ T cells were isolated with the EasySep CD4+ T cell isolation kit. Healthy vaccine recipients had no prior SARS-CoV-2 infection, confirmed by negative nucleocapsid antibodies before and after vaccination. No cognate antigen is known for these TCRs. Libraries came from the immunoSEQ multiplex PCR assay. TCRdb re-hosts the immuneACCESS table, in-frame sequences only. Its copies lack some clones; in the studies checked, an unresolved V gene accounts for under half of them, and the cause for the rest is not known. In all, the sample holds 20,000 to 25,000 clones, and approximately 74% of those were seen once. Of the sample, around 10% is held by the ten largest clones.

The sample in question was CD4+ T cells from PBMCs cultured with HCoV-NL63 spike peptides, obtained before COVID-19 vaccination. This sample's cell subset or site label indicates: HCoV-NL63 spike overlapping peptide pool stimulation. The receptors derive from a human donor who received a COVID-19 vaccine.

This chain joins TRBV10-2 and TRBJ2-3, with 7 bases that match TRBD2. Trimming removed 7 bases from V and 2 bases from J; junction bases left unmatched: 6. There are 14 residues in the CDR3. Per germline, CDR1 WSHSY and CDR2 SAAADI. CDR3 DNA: TGCGCCAGCACTACTAGCGCCTACACAGATACGCAGTATTTT. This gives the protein CASTTSAYTDTQYF.

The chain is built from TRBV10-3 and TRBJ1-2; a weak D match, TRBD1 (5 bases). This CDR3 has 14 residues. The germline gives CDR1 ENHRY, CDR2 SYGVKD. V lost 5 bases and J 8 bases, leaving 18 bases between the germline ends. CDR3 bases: TGTGCCATCAGTTCACCGGCCAGGGCCGGCGGCTACACCTTC. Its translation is CAISSPARAGGYTF.

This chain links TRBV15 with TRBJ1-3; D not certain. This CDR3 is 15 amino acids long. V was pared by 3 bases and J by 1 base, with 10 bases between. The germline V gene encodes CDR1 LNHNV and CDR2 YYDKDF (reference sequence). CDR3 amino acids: CATSRTLDSGNTIYF. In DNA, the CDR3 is TGTGCCACCAGCAGGACGTTGGATTCTGGAAACACCATATATTTT.

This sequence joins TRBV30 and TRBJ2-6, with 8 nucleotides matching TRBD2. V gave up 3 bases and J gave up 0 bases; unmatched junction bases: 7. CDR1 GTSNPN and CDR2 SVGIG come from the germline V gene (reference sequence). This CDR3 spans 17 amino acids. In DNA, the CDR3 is TGTGCCTGGAGCGGGGGGGCCTCCCCCTCTGGGGCCAACGTCCTGACTTTC. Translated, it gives CAWSGGASPSGANVLTF.

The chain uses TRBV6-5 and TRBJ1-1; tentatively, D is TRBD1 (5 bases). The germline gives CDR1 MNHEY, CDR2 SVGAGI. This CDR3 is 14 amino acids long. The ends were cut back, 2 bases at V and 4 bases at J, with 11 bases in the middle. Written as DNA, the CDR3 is TGTGCCAGCAGTTACGGTCAGGGTACCACTGAAGCTTTCTTT. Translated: CASSYGQGTTEAFF.

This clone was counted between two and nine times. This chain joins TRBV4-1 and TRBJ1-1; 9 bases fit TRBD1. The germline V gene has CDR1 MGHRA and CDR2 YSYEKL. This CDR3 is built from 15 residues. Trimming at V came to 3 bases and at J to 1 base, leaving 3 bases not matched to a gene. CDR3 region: CASSHWDRANTEAFF. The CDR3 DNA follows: TGCGCCAGCAGCCACTGGGACAGGGCGAACACTGAAGCTTTCTTT.

For the CDR3, the DNA is TGTGCCAGCAGCCCGGACAGGGGAAGCAACAATGAGCAGTTCTTC. The encoded protein is CASSPDRGSNNEQFF. This sequence joins TRBV7-7 and TRBJ2-1; 9 nucleotides line up with TRBD1. V shed 5 bases, J shed 5 bases, and the junction held 7 bases outside the gene matches. Germline CDR1 reads SSHAT; CDR2 reads FNYEAQ (reference sequence). CDR3 length: 15 residues.

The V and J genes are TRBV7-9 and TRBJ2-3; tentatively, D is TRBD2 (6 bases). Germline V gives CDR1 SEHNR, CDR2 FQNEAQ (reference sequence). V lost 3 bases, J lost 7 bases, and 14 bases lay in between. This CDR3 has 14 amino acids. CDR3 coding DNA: TGTGCCAGCAGCTTTTCGACTAGGCTCAATACGCAGTATTTT. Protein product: CASSFSTRLNTQYF.

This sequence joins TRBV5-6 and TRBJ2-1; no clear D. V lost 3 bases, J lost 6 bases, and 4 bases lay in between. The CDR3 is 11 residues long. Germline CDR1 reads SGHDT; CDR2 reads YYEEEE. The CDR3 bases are TGTGCCAGCAGCTGGAGCAATGAGCAGTTCTTC. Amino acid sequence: CASSWSNEQFF.

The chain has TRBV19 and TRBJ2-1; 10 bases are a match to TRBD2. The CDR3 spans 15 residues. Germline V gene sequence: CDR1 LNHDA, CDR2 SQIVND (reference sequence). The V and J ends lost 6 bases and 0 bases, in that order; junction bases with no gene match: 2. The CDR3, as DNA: TGTGCCAGTAGGGGACTAGCGCACTCCTACAATGAGCAGTTCTTC. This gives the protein CASRGLAHSYNEQFF.

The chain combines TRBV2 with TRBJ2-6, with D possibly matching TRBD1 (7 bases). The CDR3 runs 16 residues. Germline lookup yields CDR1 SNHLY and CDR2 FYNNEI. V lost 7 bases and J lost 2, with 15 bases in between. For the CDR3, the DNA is TGTGCCAGCAAGGAGGGGGCAAGGGCTGGGGCCAACGTCCTGACTTTC. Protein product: CASKEGARAGANVLTF.

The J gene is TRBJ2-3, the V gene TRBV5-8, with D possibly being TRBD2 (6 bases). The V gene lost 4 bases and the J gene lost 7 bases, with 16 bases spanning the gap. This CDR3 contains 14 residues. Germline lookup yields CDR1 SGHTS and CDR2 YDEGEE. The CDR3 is CASSRQPGLYTQYF. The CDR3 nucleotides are TGTGCCAGCAGCCGCCAACCGGGACTTTATACGCAGTATTTT.

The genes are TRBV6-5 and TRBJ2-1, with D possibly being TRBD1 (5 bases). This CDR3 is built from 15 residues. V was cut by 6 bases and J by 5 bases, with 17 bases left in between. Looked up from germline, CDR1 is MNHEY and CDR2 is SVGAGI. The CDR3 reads CASRGAEYGDNEQFF. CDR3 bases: TGTGCCAGCAGAGGGGCAGAGTATGGCGACAATGAGCAGTTCTTC.

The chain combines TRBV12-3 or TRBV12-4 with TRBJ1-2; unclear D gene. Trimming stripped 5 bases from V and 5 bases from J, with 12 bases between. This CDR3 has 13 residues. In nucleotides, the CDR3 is TGTGCCAGCAGTCCAATGACGGCTTATGGCTACACCTTC. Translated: CASSPMTAYGYTF.

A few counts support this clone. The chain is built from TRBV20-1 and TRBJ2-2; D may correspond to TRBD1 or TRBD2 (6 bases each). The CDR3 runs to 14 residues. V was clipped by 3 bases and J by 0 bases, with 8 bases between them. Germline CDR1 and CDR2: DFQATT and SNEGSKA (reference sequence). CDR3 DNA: TGCAGTGCTAGTAGGGGGGCGAACACCGGGGAGCTGTTTTTT. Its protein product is CSASRGANTGELFF.

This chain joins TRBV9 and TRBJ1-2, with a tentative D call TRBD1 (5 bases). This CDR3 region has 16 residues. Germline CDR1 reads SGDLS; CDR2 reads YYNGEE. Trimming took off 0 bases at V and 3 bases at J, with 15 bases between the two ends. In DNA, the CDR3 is TGTGCCAGCAGCGTAGGACAACAAGGGGCGTACTATGGCTACACCTTC. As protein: CASSVGQQGAYYGYTF.

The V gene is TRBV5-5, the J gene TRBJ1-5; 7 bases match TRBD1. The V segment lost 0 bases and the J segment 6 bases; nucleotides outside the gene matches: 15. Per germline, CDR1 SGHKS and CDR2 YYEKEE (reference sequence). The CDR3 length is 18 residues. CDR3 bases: TGTGCCAGCAGCTTGGGACAGGGAATCTTAAGGAACGGTCAGCCCCAGCATTTT. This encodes CASSLGQGILRNGQPQHF.

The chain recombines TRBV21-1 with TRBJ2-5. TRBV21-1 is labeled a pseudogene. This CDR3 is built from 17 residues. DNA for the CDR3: TGTGCCAGCAGCAAAGAGGCGGGACACCCAACCAAAGAGACCCAGTACTTC. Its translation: CASSKEAGHPTKETQYF.

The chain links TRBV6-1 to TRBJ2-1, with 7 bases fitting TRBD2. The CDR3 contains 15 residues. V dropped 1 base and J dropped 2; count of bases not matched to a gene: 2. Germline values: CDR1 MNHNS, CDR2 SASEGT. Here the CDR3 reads CASSEDAGAYNEQFF. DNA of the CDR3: TGTGCCAGCAGTGAAGATGCGGGGGCCTACAATGAGCAGTTCTTC.

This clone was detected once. CDR3 DNA: TGTGCCAGCAGTGAAGGGGACAGCCGCTACACCTTC. This gives the protein CASSEGDSRYTF. The V call is TRBV6-1, the J call TRBJ1-2; 7 nucleotides agree with TRBD1. The CDR3 extends over 12 amino acids. The germline gives CDR1 MNHNS, CDR2 SASEGT. The ends lost 1 base at V and 9 bases at J; junction bases unmatched: 2.